The rows below give T cell receptor beta chains drawn from one sample of a study of cytomegalovirus exposure and HLA in healthy donors. The data were produced by immunoSEQ multiplex PCR, yet TCRdb's version contains in-frame clones alone and is incomplete. Here the sample spans around 94,000 clones, 60% to 80% being singletons. The sequenced sample consisted of PBMCs. These receptors were obtained from a male donor in good health and CMV-seropositive. CDR3s include the opening cysteine and the closing phenylalanine or tryptophan. A D gene is named only where the DNA matches it firmly. Where a row states a size, it is once, few, many or the class of an expanded clone; other rows omit it.

TRBV19,TRBD2,TRBJ2-3,.,TGTGCCAGTAGCCAGACTAGCGGTGGGGCAGATACGCAGTATTTT,CASSQTSGGADTQYF
TRBV6-4,.,TRBJ2-4,.,TGTGCCAGCAGTGAGGACAGCTTCGGCATTCAGTACTTC,CASSEDSFGIQYF
TRBV2,TRBD1,TRBJ2-5,medium-sized,TGTGCCAGCAGTCGGACAGGGGGATCCCAAGGGACCCAGTACTTC,CASSRTGGSQGTQYF
TRBV28,TRBD1,TRBJ1-2,.,TGTGCCAGCAGTTCCCAGCCCAGACAGGGCCGGGGCTACACCTTC,CASSSQPRQGRGYTF
TRBV13,.,TRBJ1-1,.,TGTGCCAGCAGTTCCGGTGGGAGTCGGGCTTTCTTT,CASSSGGSRAFF
TRBV14,.,TRBJ2-5,.,TGTGCCAGCAGCCCCCAATGGGGGGTTGGGACCCAGTACTTC,CASSPQWGVGTQYF
TRBV4-1,.,TRBJ1-6,.,TGCGCCAGCAGCCAAGTTCCACAGGGTGTTTCACCCCTCCACTTT,CASSQVPQGVSPLHF
TRBV28,.,TRBJ2-7,.,TGTGCCAGCAGTCCAAATTACGAGCAGTACTTC,CASSPNYEQYF
TRBV5-1,TRBD2,TRBJ2-5,.,TGCGCCAGCAGCCTCGACCCTAGCGGGAGCGGTGAGACCCAGTACTTC,CASSLDPSGSGETQYF
TRBV5-1,.,TRBJ2-2,once,TGCGCCAGCAGCGTTGCCGGGGGTTCGAACACCGGGGAGCTGTTTTTT,CASSVAGGSNTGELFF
TRBV21-1,.,TRBJ2-7,.,TGTGCCAGCAGCGCCCACTTGGTCACAATCCGGAGCTCCTACGAGCAGTACTTC,CASSAHLVTIRSSYEQYF
TRBV7-2,.,TRBJ2-5,.,TGTGCCAGCAGCTTACAGGCTCTCCAAGAGACCCAGTACTTC,CASSLQALQETQYF
TRBV2,.,TRBJ1-5,few,TGTGCCAGCAGTGGCGGGAGTGCAGGGAGTCAGCCCCAGCATTTT,CASSGGSAGSQPQHF
TRBV7-9,.,TRBJ1-2,.,TGTGCCAGCGGACTTCGGCTCGGCTACACCTTC,CASGLRLGYTF
TRBV4-1,.,TRBJ1-3,once,TGCGCCAGCAGCCAAGGTCATTCTGGAAACACCATATATTTT,CASSQGHSGNTIYF
TRBV19,TRBD1,TRBJ1-2,.,TGTGCCAGTAGTATCTCAGGCAGGGGGCAATCGGCCTACACCTTC,CASSISGRGQSAYTF
TRBV29-1,.,TRBJ2-1,.,TGCAGCGGGGGCAGGGGCCTCTACAATGAGCAGTTCTTC,CSGGRGLYNEQFF
TRBV28,.,TRBJ2-1,.,TGTGCCAGCAGTTTGGACGGGGGCTCCTACAATGAGCAGTTCTTC,CASSLDGGSYNEQFF
TRBV29-1,.,TRBJ2-7,.,TGCAGCGTTGATGCCTGGCCCTCCGGGACTCTGGGGAGGGAGCAGTACTTC,CSVDAWPSGTLGREQYF
TRBV7-9,TRBD2,TRBJ2-5,.,TGTGCCAGCAGCTTAGTCCGGCCTAGCGGGAGAAGGGAGACCCAGTACTTC,CASSLVRPSGRRETQYF
TRBV19,TRBD2,TRBJ2-1,.,TGTGCCAGTAGCCCCTATGCGGGAGGGGGTGAGCAGTTCTTC,CASSPYAGGGEQFF
TRBV14,.,TRBJ2-1,.,TGTGCCAGCAGCGCTCCAGGGACATATCGGGATGAGCAGTTCTTC,CASSAPGTYRDEQFF
TRBV7-9,TRBD2,TRBJ2-7,.,TGTGCCAGCAGCTTAGTTGGTAGCGGGAGGTACGAGCAGTACTTC,CASSLVGSGRYEQYF
TRBV27,TRBD1,TRBJ2-7,.,TGTGCCAGCAGTCCGACCACGGACAGGGGGGGGTTTAGGTACTTC,CASSPTTDRGGFRYF
TRBV6-6,TRBD1,TRBJ2-1,.,TGTGCCAGCAGTTTACACGGGACAGGGGGGAATGAGCAGTTCTTC,CASSLHGTGGNEQFF
TRBV7-2,.,TRBJ2-3,.,TGTGCCAGCAGTTGGAGGCGGGGCACAGATACGCAGTATTTT,CASSWRRGTDTQYF
TRBV5-4,.,TRBJ1-1,.,TGTGCCAGCAGCCCCAGGACAGCGAACACTGAAGCTTTCTTT,CASSPRTANTEAFF
TRBV12-5,TRBD1,TRBJ2-5,.,TGTGCTAGTGCCTCCGGACAGGGGGCGGGGGAGACCCAGTACTTC,CASASGQGAGETQYF
TRBV7-9,.,TRBJ1-1,few,TGTGCCAGCAGCTTCTCGACGGGTCAGACTGAAGCTTTCTTT,CASSFSTGQTEAFF
TRBV7-9,TRBD1,TRBJ1-3,few,TGTTCCAGCAGCCCCCCAACCGGACAGGGCGGAACTGGAAACACCATATATTTT,CSSSPPTGQGGTGNTIYF
TRBV29-1,TRBD2,TRBJ2-1,.,TGCAGCGTGACACGGAGCGGGGCCCTAAACAATGAGCAGTTCTTC,CSVTRSGALNNEQFF
TRBV7-9,TRBD1,TRBJ1-2,.,TGTGCCAGCAGCCCGCGCCCGACAGGGGGAAGCGACTATGGCTACACCTTC,CASSPRPTGGSDYGYTF
TRBV28,.,TRBJ2-1,.,TGTGCCAGCACTTCTGACCCTAGGGGACAGTTCTTC,CASTSDPRGQFF
TRBV6-5,TRBD2,TRBJ2-7,.,TGTGCCAGCAGGCCAGCTAGCGGGCCCTACGAGCAGTACTTC,CASRPASGPYEQYF
TRBV28,.,TRBJ1-6,.,TGTGCCAGCAGAAGGGACTCGGGATATAATTCACCCCTCCACTTT,CASRRDSGYNSPLHF
TRBV7-9,TRBD2,TRBJ2-7,few,TGTTCCAGCAGCTCTAAGACTAGCGGGAGGAACATCGAGCAGTACTTC,CSSSSKTSGRNIEQYF
TRBV7-2,.,TRBJ2-7,.,TGTGCCAGCAGCTTAGTGGGAGGGGGGACCTACGAGCAGTACTTC,CASSLVGGGTYEQYF
TRBV11-3,TRBD1,TRBJ2-7,.,TGTGCCAGCAGCGCCGGACAGGGGGTGAGCTACGAGCAGTACTTC,CASSAGQGVSYEQYF
TRBV5-1,.,TRBJ2-3,.,TGCGCCAGCAGCTCTGTTGTGGGAGACACGCAGTATTTT,CASSSVVGDTQYF